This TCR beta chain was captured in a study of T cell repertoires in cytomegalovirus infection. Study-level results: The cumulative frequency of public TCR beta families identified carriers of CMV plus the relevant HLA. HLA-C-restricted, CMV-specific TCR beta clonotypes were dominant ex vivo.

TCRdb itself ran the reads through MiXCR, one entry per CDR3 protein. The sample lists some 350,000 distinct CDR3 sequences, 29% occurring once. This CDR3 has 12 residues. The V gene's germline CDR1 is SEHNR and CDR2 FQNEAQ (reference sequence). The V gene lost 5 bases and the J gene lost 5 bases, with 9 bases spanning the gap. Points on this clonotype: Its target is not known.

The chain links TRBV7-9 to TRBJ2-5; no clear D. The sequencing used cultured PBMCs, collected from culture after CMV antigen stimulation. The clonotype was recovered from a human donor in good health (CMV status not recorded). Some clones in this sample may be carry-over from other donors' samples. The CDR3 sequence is CASSPTVETQYF. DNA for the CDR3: TGTGCCAGCAGCCCGACCGTGGAGACCCAGTACTTC.